The next 12 T cell receptor beta chains were all read from a single sample in a study of sequential checkpoint blockade in melanoma. The treatment: randomized to nivolumab then ipilimumab (arm A) or the reverse (arm B). Libraries were prepared by immunoSEQ multiplex PCR; TCRdb keeps only in-frame clonotypes and omits some of them. The sample gives 35,000 to 40,000 clones, roughly 89% of which show up once; approximately 12% is in the top ten. This sample comprised CD8+ T cells sorted from blood (inferred from file names), obtained from a patient given nivolumab and ipilimumab in sequence. The source is a human donor with melanoma.

The J gene is TRBJ2-7, the V gene TRBV9; TRBD2 agrees at 9 bases. Per germline, CDR1 SGDLS and CDR2 YYNGEE. Trimming removed 0 bases from V and 1 base from J; junction bases left unmatched: 2. The length of the CDR3 is 15 residues. CDR3 DNA: TGTGCCAGCAGCGTAGCGACTAGCGGTTCCTACGAGCAGTACTTC. It encodes CASSVATSGSYEQYF. The whole variable domain, remainder taken from reference TRBV9 and TRBJ2-7, is DSGVTQTPKHLITATGQRVTLRCSPRSGDLSVYWYQQSLDQGLQFLIQYYNGEERAKGNILERFSAQQFPDLHSELNLSSLELGDSALYFCASSVATSGSYEQYFGPGTRLTVT.

This rearrangement joins TRBV4-1 to TRBJ2-2, with a tentative D call TRBD1 (6 bases). The CDR3 has 15 amino acids. The V end was cut by 1 base, the J end by 6 bases, with 12 bases between. The V gene's germline CDR1 is MGHRA and CDR2 YSYEKL. The CDR3 DNA is TGCGCCAGCAGCCAAGGCTACAGGGAGTCCGGGGAGCTGTTTTTT. Its translation is CASSQGYRESGELFF.

The CDR3 here is CASSLGFTGDEAFF. As DNA, the CDR3 is TGTGCCAGCAGCTTAGGTTTTACAGGGGACGAAGCTTTCTTT. This sequence joins TRBV7-9 and TRBJ1-1, with TRBD1 matching over 7 bases. V was clipped by 1 base and J by 8 bases; unmatched bases: 7. The CDR3 length is 14 residues. Per germline, CDR1 SEHNR and CDR2 FQNEAQ (reference sequence).

The chain has TRBV28 and TRBJ2-7; 9 bases align to TRBD1. J gave up 2 bases and V 4 bases, and 6 bases lay outside the gene matches. The CDR3 runs 15 residues. Germline lookup yields CDR1 MDHEN and CDR2 SYDVKM. The CDR3, as DNA: TGTGCCAGCAGTTCTCCGGGACAGGGAACCTACGAGCAGTACGTC. Residues: CASSSPGQGTYEQYV.

The chain carries TRBV14 and TRBJ2-3, with TRBD1 identical over 8 bases. The junction had 5 bases not matched to a gene; V was cut back by 0 bases and J by 3 bases. Per the germline V gene, CDR1 is SGHDN and CDR2 is FVKESK. The CDR3 has 16 amino acids. CDR3 protein: CASSQDQGAITDTQYF. CDR3 DNA: TGTGCCAGCAGCCAAGATCAGGGGGCAATAACAGATACGCAGTATTTT.

V and J are TRBV27 and TRBJ2-7, with 14 bases identical to TRBD2. Germline V gene lookup returns CDR1 MNHEY and CDR2 SMNVEV (reference sequence). The CDR3 has 18 amino acids. The V gene end was trimmed by 6 bases and the J gene end by 4 bases; junction bases not matched to a gene: 14. The CDR3 DNA reads as TGTGCCAGCAGCGAACTTACGGGACTAGCGGGAGCTCAATACGAGCAGTACTTC. This translates into CASSELTGLAGAQYEQYF.

This clone has a handful of counts. The CDR3 spells CASSKGTSMNEQFF. The CDR3 nucleotides are TGTGCCAGCAGCAAAGGGACTAGCATGAATGAGCAGTTCTTC. This sequence joins TRBV7-9 and TRBJ2-1, with TRBD2 matching 9 bases. CDR3 length: 14 residues. The ends lost 5 bases at V and 7 bases at J; junction bases unmatched: 6. Germline V gene lookup returns CDR1 SEHNR and CDR2 FQNEAQ (reference sequence).

J is TRBJ2-5 and V is TRBV9; no definite D call. The V and J ends lost 0 bases and 5 bases respectively, with 8 bases between them. This CDR3 is built from 13 residues. Germline V gives CDR1 SGDLS, CDR2 YYNGEE. The CDR3, as DNA: TGTGCCAGCAGCGTAGGCGGAGTGGAGACCCAGTACTTC. It specifies CASSVGGVETQYF. Complete variable domain (other parts from reference TRBV9 and TRBJ2-5): DSGVTQTPKHLITATGQRVTLRCSPRSGDLSVYWYQQSLDQGLQFLIQYYNGEERAKGNILERFSAQQFPDLHSELNLSSLELGDSALYFCASSVGGVETQYFGPGTRLLVL.

This clone was seen a few times. The chain uses TRBV19 and TRBJ1-3; D unresolved. CDR3 length equals 14 residues. V shed 2 bases and J shed 0 bases, with 5 bases lying between them. CDR1 LNHDA and CDR2 SQIVND come from the germline V gene (reference sequence). The CDR3: CASSISVSGNTIYF. CDR3 nucleotide sequence: TGTGCCAGTAGTATATCCGTCTCTGGAAACACCATATATTTT.

This chain connects TRBV6-4 to TRBJ1-4; 11 bases agree with TRBD1. Trimming removed 7 bases from V and 7 bases from J; junction bases left unmatched: 2. This CDR3 has 13 residues. The germline CDR1 and CDR2 sequences are MRHNA and SNTAGT. The CDR3 DNA reads as TGTGCCAGCAATGGACAGGGGGCTGAAAAACTGTTTTTT. This sequence encodes CASNGQGAEKLFF.

Concerning this clone itself: It is unclear where the CDR3 begins or ends on the DNA, so no DNA is shown, and the CDR3 is as TCRdb lists it. The sample contains more than one DNA sequence encoding this CDR3. The chain couples TRBV30 to TRBJ2-6; the table's D call TRBD1 went unverified against the DNA. Ends included, the CDR3 has 18 residues. Per germline, CDR1 GTSNPN and CDR2 SVGIG (reference sequence). The chain's CDR3 is CAAYRDGAWGSGANVLTF.

The chain combines TRBV5-6 with TRBJ2-7; TRBD1 agrees at 9 bases. Germline V lookup: CDR1 SGHDT, CDR2 YYEEEE. The V segment lost 0 bases and the J segment 7 bases; nucleotides outside the gene matches: 2. The CDR3 sequence is 13 residues long. CDR3 sequence: CASSLAGTGEQYV. CDR3 bases: TGTGCCAGCAGCTTGGCCGGGACAGGGGAGCAGTACGTC.